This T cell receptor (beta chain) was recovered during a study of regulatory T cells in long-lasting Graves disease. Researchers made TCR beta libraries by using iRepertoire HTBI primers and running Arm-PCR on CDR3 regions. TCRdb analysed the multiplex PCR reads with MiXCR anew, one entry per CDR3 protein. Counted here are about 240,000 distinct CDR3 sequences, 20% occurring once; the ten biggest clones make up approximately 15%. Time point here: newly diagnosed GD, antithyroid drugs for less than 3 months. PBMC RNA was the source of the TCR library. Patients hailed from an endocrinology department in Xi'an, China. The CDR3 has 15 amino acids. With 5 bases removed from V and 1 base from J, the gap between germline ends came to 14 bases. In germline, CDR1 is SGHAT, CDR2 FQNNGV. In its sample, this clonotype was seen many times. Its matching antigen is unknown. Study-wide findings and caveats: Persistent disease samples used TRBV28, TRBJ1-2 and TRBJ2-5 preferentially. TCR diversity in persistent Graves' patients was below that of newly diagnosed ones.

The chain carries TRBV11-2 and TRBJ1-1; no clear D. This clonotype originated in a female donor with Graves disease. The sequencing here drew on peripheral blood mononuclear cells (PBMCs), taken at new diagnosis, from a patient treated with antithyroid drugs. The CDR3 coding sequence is TGTGCCAGCAGCCCCGATAGTGTCAGGAACACTGAAGCTTTCTTT. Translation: CASSPDSVRNTEAFF.